This T cell receptor (beta chain) was observed in a study of T cell responses to AZD1222 COVID-19 vaccine. Study overall: Second-dose timings of about 4 or about 12 weeks were pooled. Study-wide findings and caveats: It should be noted that donors were predominantly white British and more often female, and clonal diversity was possibly underestimated.

Only in-frame clones appear in the TCRdb table, and some are missing; sequencing was by immunoSEQ multiplex PCR. The sample lists about 93,000 clones, approximately 89% seen once, with 15% to 20% in the top ten. This clone has more than one count but fewer than ten. Its antigen is not known. The material sequenced was peripheral blood, taken on day 0 of AZD1222 vaccination. The clonotype comes from an adult in good health.

CDR3 region: CASSVGQGNTGELFF. As DNA, the CDR3 is TGTGCCAGCAGCGTAGGACAGGGGAACACCGGGGAGCTGTTTTTT. The chain carries TRBV9 and TRBJ2-2, with TRBD1 identical over 7 bases. The ends lost 0 bases at V and 1 base at J; junction bases unmatched: 0. Germline V gives CDR1 SGDLS, CDR2 YYNGEE. CDR3 length: 15 amino acids.